This T cell receptor (beta chain) was observed in a study of early T cells in non-severe SARS-CoV-2 infection. TCRdb recomputed calls from the 5' RACE reads with MiXCR, one row per CDR3 protein. The sample records around 100,000 distinct CDR3 sequences, around 12% being singletons. This clonotype appeared many times. The receptor was derived from an adult who was a healthcare worker with PCR-confirmed SARS-CoV-2 infection or an uninfected control (not recorded which). The specimen was whole blood.

CDR3 nucleotide sequence: TGTGCCAGCAGCCCCAGGCCCCACTGGGTCGGGGAGCTGTTTTTT. Its translation is CASSPRPHWVGELFF. The rearrangement joins TRBV11-2 to TRBJ2-2; no definite D call. The CDR3 length is 15 residues. Per the germline V gene, CDR1 is SGHAT and CDR2 is FQNNGV. V was cut by 5 bases and J by 7 bases, with 17 bases left in between.